This T cell receptor beta chain was captured in a study of shared clonotypes between healthy human individuals. At the level of the study: The study used three CD4 naive, three CD4 memory, two CD8 naive and one CD8 memory plate per donor.

About this clone: Its specificity is not known. The sample carries other DNA sequences with the same CDR3.

The CDR3 has 13 residues. Germline V gene lookup returns CDR1 SGHRS and CDR2 YFSETQ. With 1 base removed from V and 1 base from J, the gap between germline ends came to 6 bases. Study results and caveats: Naive subsets generally exceeded memory subsets in estimated richness.

Assay runs were performed at deep level. Only in-frame clones appear in the TCRdb table, and some are missing; sequencing was by immunoSEQ multiplex PCR. The sample lists some 2,000,000 clones, 85% to 95% occurring once. The receptor comes from a man aged 18 to 30 in good health. Sequencing input: naive CD4+ T cells sorted from blood. Stated subset: CD45RA+ positively selected. The chain uses TRBV5-1 and TRBJ2-7; D gene uncertain. The CDR3 loop is CASSLMGSYEQYF. The CDR3 region has the DNA TGCGCCAGCAGCTTGATGGGTTCCTACGAGCAGTACTTC.